This TCR beta chain is from a study of control samples from healthy donors and cancer patients. CDR1 and CDR2 from the germline V gene are SGHNT and YENEEA. The V segment lost 0 bases and the J segment 6 bases; nucleotides outside the gene matches: 2. The CDR3 extends over 13 amino acids. Clones were sequenced by immunoSEQ multiplex PCR, and TCRdb holds only the in-frame ones, with some missing. Seen here are 140,000 to 150,000 clones, about nine tenths observed once, and the top ten hold around 4.9%. The TCR comes from a man aged 30 to 45 in good health. The sample comprised blood. V gene TRBV11-3 combines with J gene TRBJ2-7; TRBD1 matches at 7 bases. The CDR3 is CASSLEDRAEQYF. CDR3 DNA: TGTGCCAGCAGCTTAGAAGACAGGGCCGAGCAGTACTTC. The variable domain in full, with the rest retrieved from reference TRBV11-3 and TRBJ2-7, is EAGVVQSPRYKIIEKKQPVAFWCNPISGHNTLYWYLQNLGQGPELLIRYENEEAVDDSQLPKDRFSAERLKGVDSTLKIQPAELGDSAVYLCASSLEDRAEQYFGPGTRLTVT.